This T cell receptor (beta chain) was identified during a study of T-cell reconstitution after alpha-beta-depleted transplantation in children. Findings of the study overall: One year after transplant, T-cell counts and diversity came mostly from newly produced T cells. From surviving recipient T cells and thymic progenitors came the high day-60 TCRbeta diversity observed in some patients. In patients about two months after transplant, alpha-beta T cells reportedly arose from several hundred expanded graft clones.

Preparation of the TCRbeta library was carried out with unique molecular identifiers. MiXCR was run by TCRdb on the PCR reads, yielding one entry per CDR3 protein. Among around 700,000 distinct CDR3 sequences, around 13% were seen once, and the ten largest hold 0.79%. The CDR3 spans 13 residues. Trimming removed 4 bases from V and 12 bases from J; junction bases left unmatched: 10. The germline V gene has CDR1 SGHRS and CDR2 YFSETQ. This clonotype has just a few counts. Antigen: not known. The rearrangement links TRBV5-1 to TRBJ1-2; TRBD1 matches at 9 bases. The starting material was PBMCs, obtained before TCRalphabeta/CD19-depleted stem cell transplant. This sequence was found in a girl between 2 and 10 years old with congenital amegakaryocytic thrombocytopenia, due to receive a stem cell transplant. This chain's CDR3 is CASSEPGQGVDTF. The CDR3 region has the DNA TGCGCCAGCAGCGAACCGGGACAGGGAGTCGACACCTTC.